This TCR beta chain was profiled in a study of OX40 agonist ivuxolimab in advanced cancers. Study-level information: Patients were given ivuxolimab, an antibody that agonizes OX40 (CD134). The study enrolled dose-escalation patients with hepatocellular carcinoma, melanoma, renal cell or head and neck cancer.

The assay was immunoSEQ multiplex PCR, and TCRdb's table has in-frame clones only and misses some. The table includes about 83,000 clones, around 85% detected once. Regarding this clone: The antigen remains unidentified.

Study-level points and caveats: Determination of antigen specificity was not performed for the expanded peripheral T cells.

The CDR3 sequence is 15 residues long. V lost 2 bases and J 2 bases, leaving 10 bases between the germline ends. CDR1 and CDR2 from the germline V gene are SNHLY and FYNNEI. Autoimmune disease history or systemic immunosuppression barred patients. The source of this sequence is an adult with an advanced solid tumor such as melanoma, head and neck, liver or kidney cancer. This specimen consisted of CD4+ or CD8+ T cells sorted from blood, obtained in a trial of the OX40 agonist ivuxolimab. The chain couples TRBV2 to TRBJ1-5, with D possibly being TRBD1 (6 bases). The CDR3 reads CASSELGGRNQPQHF. The DNA for the CDR3 is TGTGCCAGCAGTGAATTGGGGGGCCGCAATCAGCCCCAGCATTTT.